One and the same sample provided the 13 T cell receptor beta chains below, sequenced in a study of a mutant IDH1 vaccine in newly diagnosed glioma. Only in-frame clones appear in the TCRdb table, and some are missing; sequencing was by immunoSEQ multiplex PCR. The data show about 60,000 clones, under 90% seen once. Time point described: week 23, last vaccination. Topical imiquimod was applied with each vaccine dose, which held 300 ug of mutant IDH1 20-mer peptide. Antigen specificity for these receptors is unknown. This material consisted of PBMCs, taken from a glioma patient whose treatment included an IDH1 peptide vaccine. Receptors were obtained from a man younger than 30 with glioma.

The genes are TRBV7-2 and TRBJ2-1; 8 positions agree with TRBD1. V gave up 4 bases and J gave up 1 base; unmatched junction bases: 3. The length of the CDR3 is 15 residues. Germline V gene data show CDR1 as SGHTA and CDR2 as FQGNSA. The CDR3 protein is CASSYGQGSYNEQFF. The DNA of the CDR3 is TGTGCCAGCAGCTACGGACAGGGATCCTACAATGAGCAGTTCTTC.

This clone was seen a few times. CDR3 nucleotides: TGTGCCAGCTCAACGGGACTAGCGGGCAACAATGAGCAGTTCTTC. This translates into CASSTGLAGNNEQFF. The chain combines TRBV18 with TRBJ2-1; 12 bases map to TRBD2. V lost 5 bases to trimming and J lost 5 bases; unmatched junction nucleotides: 4. CDR3 length: 15 residues. Per germline, CDR1 KGHSH and CDR2 LQKENI.

The table lists this clone with a few counts. The V call is TRBV7-9, the J call TRBJ1-5; D call uncertain. In germline, CDR1 is SEHNR, CDR2 FQNEAQ (reference sequence). This CDR3 has 14 residues. V was pared by 3 bases and J by 0 bases, with 6 bases between. For the CDR3, the DNA is TGTGCCAGCAGCTTCAGCGATAGCAATCAGCCCCAGCATTTT. This sequence encodes CASSFSDSNQPQHF.

The gene calls are TRBV11-2 and TRBJ1-5, with 7 bases matching TRBD1. With 5 bases clipped from V and 2 bases from J, the junction kept 6 bases outside the gene matches. This CDR3 comprises 15 residues. The germline V gene encodes CDR1 SGHAT and CDR2 FQNNGV. CDR3 loop: CASSPRQGGNQPQHF. CDR3 nucleotide sequence: TGTGCCAGCAGCCCCCGACAGGGTGGCAATCAGCCCCAGCATTTT. The full variable domain, its missing parts supplied by reference TRBV11-2 and TRBJ1-5, is EAGVAQSPRYKIIEKRQSVAFWCNPISGHATLYWYQQILGQGPKLLIQFQNNGVVDDSQLPKDRFSAERLKGVDSTLKIQPAKLEDSAVYLCASSPRQGGNQPQHFGDGTRLSIL.

This clone has more than one count but fewer than ten. The rearrangement joins TRBV7-9 to TRBJ1-5; D remains unclear. CDR3 length: 15 amino acids. V was cut by 0 bases and J by 1 base, with 7 bases left in between. Germline-derived CDR1 and CDR2 are SEHNR and FQNEAQ (reference sequence). This CDR3 reads CASSLAESSNQPQHF. The CDR3 coding sequence is TGTGCCAGCAGCTTAGCGGAAAGCAGCAATCAGCCCCAGCATTTT.

The CDR3, as DNA: TGTGCCAGCAGCGTAACGGGACGGCCCCGGGCGGAAGGCTACACCTTC. Protein product: CASSVTGRPRAEGYTF. This chain uses TRBV9 with TRBJ1-2; weak D call: TRBD1 (5 bases). This CDR3 spans 16 amino acids. The V gene lost 1 base and the J gene lost 8 bases, with 21 bases spanning the gap. The germline V gene has CDR1 SGDLS and CDR2 YYNGEE.

This clone showed up just a few times. In DNA, the CDR3 is TGTGCCTGGAGCGCTCATACCAATCAGCCCCAGCATTTT. Amino acid sequence: CAWSAHTNQPQHF. This chain joins TRBV30 and TRBJ1-5, with no clear D. V was shortened by 3 bases and J by 3 bases, with 9 bases between the two germline ends. The CDR3 totals 13 residues. The germline CDR1 and CDR2 sequences are GTSNPN and SVGIG (reference sequence).

The table lists this clone with a few counts. This sequence joins TRBV4-3 and TRBJ1-2, with a weak D call TRBD1 (5 bases). Trimming pared 0 bases from V and 4 bases from J, leaving 12 bases between. Germline V gene sequence: CDR1 LGHNA, CDR2 YSLEER. The CDR3 spans 15 residues. The CDR3, as DNA: TGCGCCAGCAGCCAAGAATTGCAGGGAACCTATGGCTACACCTTC. As protein: CASSQELQGTYGYTF.

The J gene is TRBJ2-7, the V gene TRBV28; a possible D gene is TRBD2 (6 bases). V dropped 0 bases and J dropped 0 bases, with 15 bases sitting between them. Germline CDR1 and CDR2: MDHEN and SYDVKM. CDR3 size: 17 residues. The CDR3, as DNA: TGTGCCAGCAGTTTATGGGGGCGGGGCCGGAGCTCCTACGAGCAGTACTTC. It specifies CASSLWGRGRSSYEQYF.

The chain is built from TRBV6-6 and TRBJ2-4; 8 nucleotides match TRBD2. J was trimmed by 2 bases and V by 4 bases; bases with no gene match: 7. The CDR3 has 16 amino acids. CDR1 and CDR2 (germline): MNHNY, SVGAGI (reference sequence). CDR3 region: CASSWGSGGSKNIQYF. In DNA, the CDR3 is TGTGCCAGCAGTTGGGGGTCGGGAGGGTCCAAAAACATTCAGTACTTC.

The chain couples TRBV19 to TRBJ1-5, with D unresolved. Per germline, CDR1 LNHDA and CDR2 SQIVND (reference sequence). The germline V and J ends were trimmed by 6 bases and 0 bases, with 9 bases remaining between them. This CDR3 region has 14 residues. CDR3: CASRITDSNQPQHF. The CDR3 DNA reads as TGTGCCAGTAGAATCACTGATAGCAATCAGCCCCAGCATTTT.

The CDR3 region has the DNA TGTGCCAGCACCCGCCATATCTCAGTCATGTCCCTCCACTTT. Protein product: CASTRHISVMSLHF. V is TRBV6-6 and J is TRBJ1-6; no reliable D call. CDR1 and CDR2 (germline): MNHNY, SVGAGI (reference sequence). Trimming shortened V by 7 bases and J by 14 bases, and 21 bases separated the two germline ends. The CDR3 contains 14 residues.

J is TRBJ2-7 and V is TRBV4-1; tentative D call: TRBD1 (5 bases). V lost 2 bases, J lost 2 bases, and 10 bases lay in between. The V gene's germline CDR1 is MGHRA and CDR2 YSYEKL. CDR3 length: 14 residues. CDR3 region: CASSQSRVAYEQYF. For the CDR3, the DNA is TGCGCCAGCAGCCAATCCAGGGTGGCCTACGAGCAGTACTTC.